This T cell receptor beta chain was observed in a study of response to subunit inactivated influenza vaccine. TCRdb re-called the RT-PCR reads through MiXCR, storing one row per CDR3 protein. The sample records some 600,000 distinct CDR3 sequences, 12% to 15% being singletons. This clonotype was seen only a few times. What it binds is not known. Points from the study as a whole: The authors offered the suggestion that each seasonal influenza vaccination recruits few new T cells.

The sequence derives from a man aged 45-65 years who received an inactivated influenza vaccine. The material was PBMCs from blood, obtained less than 15 days before vaccination.

The CDR3 nucleotides are TGCGCCAGCACCAATCTCGGGGAATTCGGCGGCGAGCAGTACTTC. This translates into CASTNLGEFGGEQYF. The rearrangement uses TRBV5-1 and TRBJ2-7, with D tentatively TRBD2 (5 bases). The length of the CDR3 is 15 residues. The V end was cut by 6 bases, the J end by 6 bases, with 22 bases between. Germline V gene data show CDR1 as SGHRS and CDR2 as YFSETQ. The full variable domain, its missing parts supplied by reference TRBV5-1 and TRBJ2-7, is KAGVTQTPRYLIKTRGQQVTLSCSPISGHRSVSWYQQTPGQGLQFLFEYFSETQRNKGNFPGRFSGRQFSNSRSEMNVSTLELGDSALYLCASTNLGEFGGEQYFGPGTRLTVT.